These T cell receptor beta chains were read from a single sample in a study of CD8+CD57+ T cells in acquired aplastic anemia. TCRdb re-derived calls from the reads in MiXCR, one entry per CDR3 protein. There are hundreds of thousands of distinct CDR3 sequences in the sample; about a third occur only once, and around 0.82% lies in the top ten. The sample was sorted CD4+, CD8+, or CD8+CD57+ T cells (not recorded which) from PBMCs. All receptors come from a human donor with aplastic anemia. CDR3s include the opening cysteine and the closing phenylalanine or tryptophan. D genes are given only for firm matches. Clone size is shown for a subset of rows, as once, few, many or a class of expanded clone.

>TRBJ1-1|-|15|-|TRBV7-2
CASSLGYGSYTEAFF
TGTGCCAGCAGCTTAGGGTATGGCAGCTACACTGAAGCTTTCTTT
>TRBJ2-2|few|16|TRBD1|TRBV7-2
CASSLRSATGNVELFF
TGTGCCAGCAGCTTAAGAAGTGCGACAGGGAACGTGGAGCTGTTTTTT
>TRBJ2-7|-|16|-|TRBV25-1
CASSITSGLDSYEQYF
TGTGCCAGCAGTATAACGAGCGGGTTGGACTCCTACGAGCAGTACTTC
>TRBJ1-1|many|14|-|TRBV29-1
CSVHTPKGGPRAFF
TGCAGCGTCCACACACCCAAGGGGGGCCCTAGAGCTTTCTTT
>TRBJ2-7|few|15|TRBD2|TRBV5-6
CASKPGLAESYEQYF
TGTGCCAGCAAGCCGGGACTAGCGGAATCCTACGAGCAGTACTTC
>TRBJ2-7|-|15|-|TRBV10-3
CAISLNPGQAYEQYF
TGTGCCATCAGCCTCAACCCGGGACAAGCCTACGAGCAGTACTTC
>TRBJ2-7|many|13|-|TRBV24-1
CATSDGQSYEQYF
TGTGCCACCAGTGATGGGCAGTCCTACGAGCAGTACTTC
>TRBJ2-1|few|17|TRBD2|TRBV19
CASTPGGLAGVYNEQFF
TGTGCCAGTACCCCCGGGGGACTAGCGGGGGTTTACAATGAGCAGTTCTTC
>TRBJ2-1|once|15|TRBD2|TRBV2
CASSVSGGAYNEQFF
TGTGCCAGCAGTGTCAGCGGGGGGGCCTACAATGAGCAGTTCTTC
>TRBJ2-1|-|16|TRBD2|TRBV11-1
CASSPAGLAGYNEQFF
TGTGCCAGCAGCCCTGCGGGACTAGCGGGCTACAATGAGCAGTTCTTC
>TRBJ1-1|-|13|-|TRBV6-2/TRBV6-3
CASSYSTVSEAFF
TGTGCCAGCAGTTACTCGACGGTCAGTGAAGCTTTCTTT
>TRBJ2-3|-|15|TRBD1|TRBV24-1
CATSDRDRGSDTQYF
TGTGCCACCAGTGATAGGGACAGGGGTTCAGATACGCAGTATTTT
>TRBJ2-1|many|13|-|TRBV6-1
CASSDSGYYEQFF
TGTGCCAGCAGTGATTCCGGGTACTATGAGCAGTTCTTC
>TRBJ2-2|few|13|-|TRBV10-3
CASRAGDTGELFF
TGTGCCAGCAGGGCAGGGGACACCGGGGAGCTGTTTTTT
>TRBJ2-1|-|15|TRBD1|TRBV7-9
CASSPDRGAFNEQFF
TGTGCCAGCAGCCCGGACAGGGGGGCCTTCAATGAGCAGTTCTTC
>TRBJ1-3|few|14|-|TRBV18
CASSPIGEGNTIYF
TGTGCCAGCTCACCTATCGGAGAAGGAAACACCATATATTTT
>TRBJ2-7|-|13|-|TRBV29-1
CAWKEGRAYEQYF
TGTGCCTGGAAAGAAGGCCGAGCCTACGAGCAGTACTTC
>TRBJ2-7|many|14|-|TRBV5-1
CASSLSWGDNEQYF
TGCGCCAGCAGCTTGTCCTGGGGAGACAACGAGCAGTACTTC
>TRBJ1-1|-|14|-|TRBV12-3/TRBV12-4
CASSLMGWNTEAFF
TGTGCCAGCAGTTTAATGGGGTGGAACACTGAAGCTTTCTTT
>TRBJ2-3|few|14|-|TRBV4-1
CASSHLVNTDTQYF
TGCGCCAGCAGCCACTTGGTTAACACAGATACGCAGTATTTT
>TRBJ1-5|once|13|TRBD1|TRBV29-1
CSAGQGGSQPQHF
TGCAGCGCGGGACAGGGAGGGAGTCAGCCCCAGCATTTT
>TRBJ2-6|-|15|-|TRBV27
CASSTRVNGANVLTF
TGTGCCAGCAGTACAAGGGTGAACGGGGCCAACGTCCTGACTTTC
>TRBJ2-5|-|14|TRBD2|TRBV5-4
CASSLAGRVETQYF
TGTGCCAGCAGCTTGGCCGGGAGGGTGGAGACCCAGTACTTC
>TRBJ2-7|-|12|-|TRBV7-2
CASSEARYEQYF
TGTGCCAGCAGCGAGGCGCGCTACGAGCAGTACTTC
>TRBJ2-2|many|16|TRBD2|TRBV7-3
CASSKGGLGIPGELFF
TGTGCCAGCAGCAAGGGGGGACTAGGTATCCCCGGGGAGCTGTTTTTT
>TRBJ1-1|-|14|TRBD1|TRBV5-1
CASSLTGASTEAFF
TGCGCCAGCAGCTTGACAGGGGCTAGTACTGAAGCTTTCTTT
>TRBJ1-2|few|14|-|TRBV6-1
CASSTQWRTYGYTF
TGTGCCAGCAGTACGCAATGGAGAACTTATGGCTACACCTTC
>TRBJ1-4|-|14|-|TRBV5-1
CASSLEGVNEKLFF
TGCGCCAGCAGCTTGGAAGGGGTTAATGAAAAACTGTTTTTT
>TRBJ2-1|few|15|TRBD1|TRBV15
CATSPGDRFYNEQFF
TGTGCCACCAGCCCAGGGGACAGGTTCTACAATGAGCAGTTCTTC
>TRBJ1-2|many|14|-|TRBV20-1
CSAISRALGYGYTF
TGCAGTGCTATCTCTCGGGCGCTGGGCTATGGCTACACCTTC